The sequence of this T cell receptor beta chain was determined in a study of CD8 T cells in Susac syndrome. The CDR3 is made up of 15 amino acids. Trimming took off 5 bases at V and 0 bases at J, with 12 bases between the two ends. Reverse transcription of roughly 0.5 to 1 ug RNA used random hexamers. immunoSEQ multiplex PCR amplified TCR beta CDR3 across 54 Vbeta, 13 Jbeta. TCRdb reprocessed the immunoSEQ multiplex PCR reads with MiXCR, giving one entry per CDR3 protein. Among 200,000 or so distinct CDR3 sequences, 90% to 95% were seen once, and the ten largest hold roughly 0.088%. TEMRA cells were FACS-enriched, and CD8+ and CD4+ T cells were isolated negatively.

The chain carries TRBV12-3 or TRBV12-4 and TRBJ2-3, with D perhaps matching TRBD1 or TRBD2 (5 bases each). The sequenced sample consisted of CD4+ T cells from PBMCs. The clonotype comes from a human donor with multiple sclerosis. The CDR3 spells CASSLPGRSTDTQYF. The CDR3 DNA sequence: TGTGCCAGCAGTCTTCCGGGACGTAGCACAGATACGCAGTATTTT.